Below are 15 T cell receptor beta chains sequenced from a single sample in a study of vaccination effects on CD4 cells after COVID-19. Clones were sequenced by immunoSEQ multiplex PCR, and TCRdb holds only the in-frame ones, with some missing. This sample has roughly 30,000 clones, with around 70% found just once. Antigens of these TCRs are unknown. CD4+ T cell isolation took place after approximately 11 days of culture. Participants each got two BNT162b2 or mRNA-1273 vaccine doses. The source was CD4+ T cells from PBMCs cultured without peptide, collected after COVID-19 vaccination. The receptor source for this set is a human donor who received a COVID-19 vaccine.

The chain recombines TRBV5-4 with TRBJ1-2; 7 bases are a match to TRBD1. V lost 1 base, J lost 4 bases, and 4 bases stayed unmatched. The CDR3 loop spans 14 amino acids. Germline CDR1 SGHNT, CDR2 YYREEE (reference sequence). This chain's CDR3 is CASSLSRGSYGYTF. The CDR3 DNA follows: TGTGCCAGCAGCTTGTCCAGGGGGTCCTATGGCTACACCTTC.

CDR3 region: CATSGTDTEAFF. CDR3 nucleotides: TGTGCCACCAGTGGGACAGACACTGAAGCTTTCTTT. V is TRBV24-1 and J is TRBJ1-1; D is possibly TRBD1 (6 bases). Germline CDR1 and CDR2: KGHDR and SFDVKD. This CDR3 contains 12 residues. V was cut by 5 bases and J by 3 bases, with 6 bases left in between.

There are a few counts of this clone. The sample holds other DNA sequences that translate to the same CDR3. The genes are TRBV30 and TRBJ2-6; no firm D call. Germline CDR1 is GTSNPN and CDR2 is SVGIG (reference sequence). The CDR3 runs 15 residues. Trimming cost V 0 bases and J 0 bases, with 6 bases left between them. CDR3 DNA sequence: TGTGCCTGGAGTGTACTCGGCTCTGGGGCCAACGTCCTGACTTTC. Its translation: CAWSVLGSGANVLTF.

The chain is built from TRBV28 and TRBJ2-7, with 14 bases fitting TRBD2. V gave up 2 bases and J gave up 7 bases; unmatched junction bases: 4. The CDR3 totals 15 residues. Germline CDR1 MDHEN, CDR2 SYDVKM. In DNA, the CDR3 is TGTGCCAGCAGTTTAGGGACTAGCGGGAGTTTAGAGCAGTACTTC. This codes for CASSLGTSGSLEQYF. The full variable domain, in which reference TRBV28 and TRBJ2-7 provide the parts outside the CDR3, is DVKVTQSSRYLVKRTGEKVFLECVQDMDHENMFWYRQDPGLGLRLIYFSYDVKMKEKGDIPEGYSVSREKKERFSLILESASTNQTSMYLCASSLGTSGSLEQYFGPGTRLTVT.

The gene calls are TRBV6-6 and TRBJ2-3; D gene unclear. The V gene lost 2 bases and the J gene lost 1 base, with 4 bases spanning the gap. CDR1 and CDR2 (germline): MNHNY, SVGAGI (reference sequence). This CDR3 spans 13 amino acids. The CDR3 DNA follows: TGTGCCAGCAGTTACACGGGCACAGATACGCAGTATTTT. It codes for CASSYTGTDTQYF.

This clone has only one observation. CDR3 sequence (DNA): TGTGCCAGCAGTTCAGGGGGCGTGGCTCAGCCCCAGCATTTT. Its protein product is CASSSGGVAQPQHF. J is TRBJ1-5 and V is TRBV6-6, with TRBD1 matching over 8 bases. CDR3 length: 14 amino acids. The V and J ends lost 4 bases and 6 bases, in that order; junction bases with no gene match: 5. Germline CDR1 MNHNY, CDR2 SVGAGI (reference sequence).

This chain connects TRBV5-1 to TRBJ2-5; 10 bases are shared with TRBD1. The germline CDR1 and CDR2 sequences are SGHRS and YFSETQ. The CDR3 has 14 residues. V gave up 4 bases and J gave up 2 bases; unmatched junction bases: 2. CDR3: CASSVGQGQETQYF. The CDR3 region has the DNA TGCGCCAGCAGCGTGGGACAGGGGCAAGAGACCCAGTACTTC.

V gene TRBV27 combines with J gene TRBJ1-4; tentatively, D is TRBD1 (5 bases). The CDR3 has 13 residues. V dropped 7 bases and J dropped 0 bases, with 6 bases sitting between them. The germline V gene has CDR1 MNHEY and CDR2 SMNVEV (reference sequence). The CDR3 reads CASIGATNEKLFF. For the CDR3, the DNA is TGTGCCAGCATAGGGGCAACTAATGAAAAACTGTTTTTT.

V is TRBV6-5 and J is TRBJ1-6; TRBD1 matches 8 bases. The CDR3 covers 15 residues. The V segment lost 2 bases and the J segment 10 bases; nucleotides outside the gene matches: 7. From germline, CDR1 is MNHEY and CDR2 SVGAGI. CDR3 nucleotides: TGTGCCAGCAGTTACGTGCAGGGGGCGCGATCACCCCTCCACTTT. This translates into CASSYVQGARSPLHF.

The sample holds one count of this clone. The chain recombines TRBV11-2 with TRBJ1-4; no firm D call. This CDR3 contains 13 residues. Per germline, CDR1 SGHAT and CDR2 FQNNGV. V lost 5 bases to trimming and J lost 8 bases, with 12 bases between them. This CDR3 reads CASSLTWEEKLFF. The CDR3, as DNA: TGTGCCAGCAGCCTAACGTGGGAAGAAAAACTGTTTTTT. Full variable domain (remainder filled in from reference TRBV11-2 and TRBJ1-4): EAGVAQSPRYKIIEKRQSVAFWCNPISGHATLYWYQQILGQGPKLLIQFQNNGVVDDSQLPKDRFSAERLKGVDSTLKIQPAKLEDSAVYLCASSLTWEEKLFFGSGTQLSVL.

V usage is TRBV5-1 and J usage is TRBJ2-5; 7 bases are a match to TRBD2. This CDR3 has 15 residues. The V segment lost 0 bases and the J segment 5 bases; nucleotides outside the gene matches: 7. CDR1 SGHRS and CDR2 YFSETQ come from the germline V gene. CDR3 sequence: CASSLATGGPETQYF. CDR3 sequence (DNA): TGCGCCAGCAGCTTGGCGACGGGAGGACCGGAGACCCAGTACTTC.

In this sample, this clone turned up once. The genes are TRBV28 and TRBJ1-6, with 12 positions matching TRBD1. V gave up 6 bases and J gave up 0 bases; unmatched junction bases: 12. Germline values: CDR1 MDHEN, CDR2 SYDVKM. The CDR3 is 20 residues long. The CDR3: CASSDFGTGGDSSYNSPLHF. In nucleotides, the CDR3 is TGTGCCAGCAGCGACTTCGGGACAGGGGGCGACAGCTCCTATAATTCACCCCTCCACTTT.

The chain couples TRBV27 to TRBJ2-1; D unresolved. CDR1 and CDR2 from the germline V gene are MNHEY and SMNVEV (reference sequence). Trimming left V 3 bases short and J 0 bases short, with 9 bases between. This CDR3 is 15 amino acids long. This chain's CDR3 is CASSLVLSSYNEQFF. As DNA, the CDR3 is TGTGCCAGCAGTTTGGTCTTGAGCTCCTACAATGAGCAGTTCTTC.

This clone was recorded a few times. The V gene is TRBV27, the J gene TRBJ1-2; maybe TRBD1 (5 bases). This CDR3 has 14 amino acids. V was pared by 4 bases and J by 0 bases, with 9 bases between. In germline, CDR1 is MNHEY, CDR2 SMNVEV (reference sequence). DNA for the CDR3: TGTGCCAGCAGTTCAGGGATTACTAACTATGGCTACACCTTC. As protein: CASSSGITNYGYTF.

The J gene is TRBJ2-1, the V gene TRBV6-6; D tentatively reads TRBD1 or TRBD2 (5 bases each). From germline, CDR1 is MNHNY and CDR2 SVGAGI (reference sequence). The CDR3 has 14 amino acids. V was shortened by 6 bases and J by 7 bases, with 16 bases between the two germline ends. CDR3 nucleotides: TGTGCCAGCAGCGCCGGGACCCCGGGGAATGAGCAGTTCTTC. Amino acids: CASSAGTPGNEQFF.